Presented here are 10 T cell receptor beta chains from one specimen sequenced in a study of OX40 agonist ivuxolimab in advanced cancers. Repertoires were generated with immunoSEQ multiplex PCR, while TCRdb's copy carries only in-frame clones and drops some. This table has 65,000 to 80,000 clones, more than 75% appearing once. Sample: CD4+ or CD8+ T cells sorted from blood, taken in a trial of the OX40 agonist ivuxolimab. The source of these receptors is an adult with an advanced solid tumor such as melanoma, head and neck, liver or kidney cancer.

This chain uses TRBV4-2 with TRBJ1-2; D unresolved. The CDR3 spans 13 residues. V lost 1 base, J lost 4 bases, and 7 bases lay in between. Per germline, CDR1 LGHNA and CDR2 YNFKEQ. Written as DNA, the CDR3 is TGTGCCAGCAGCCAAGGCCTTACCTATGGCTACACCTTC. It translates to CASSQGLTYGYTF.

This clone has more than one count but fewer than ten. The rearrangement links TRBV7-9 to TRBJ1-1, with unresolved D. Trimming took 1 base from V and 7 from J, leaving 13 bases between them. Looked up from germline, CDR1 is SEHNR and CDR2 is FQNEAQ (reference sequence). CDR3 length: 14 residues. Here the CDR3 DNA reads TGTGCCAGCAGCTTAGGGGCACTTTCAGATGAAGCTTTCTTT. Amino acid sequence: CASSLGALSDEAFF. The full variable domain, in which reference TRBV7-9 and TRBJ1-1 provide the parts outside the CDR3, is DTGVSQNPRHKITKRGQNVTFRCDPISEHNRLYWYRQTLGQGPEFLTYFQNEAQLEKSRLLSDRFSAERPKGSFSTLEIQRTEQGDSAMYLCASSLGALSDEAFFGQGTRLTVV.

The chain couples TRBV18 to TRBJ1-1; a possible D gene is TRBD1 (6 bases). CDR3 length: 14 residues. Trimming stripped 2 bases from V and 0 bases from J, with 7 bases between. Germline CDR1 reads KGHSH; CDR2 reads LQKENI. In DNA, the CDR3 is TGTGCCAGCTCACCAAGGGGGGTGAACACTGAAGCTTTCTTT. Translating it yields CASSPRGVNTEAFF.

The rearrangement uses TRBV30 and TRBJ1-1; 7 nucleotides agree with TRBD1. CDR3 size: 14 residues. The junction had 14 bases not matched to a gene; V was cut back by 8 bases and J by 5 bases. Per germline, CDR1 GTSNPN and CDR2 SVGIG (reference sequence). The CDR3 bases are TGTGCCCATACTAAAAGGGGGCAGGGGACTGAAGCTTTCTTT. As protein: CAHTKRGQGTEAFF. The variable domain in full, with the rest retrieved from reference TRBV30 and TRBJ1-1, is SQTIHQWPATLVQPVGSPLSLECTVEGTSNPNLYWYRQAAGRGLQLLFYSVGIGQISSEVPQNLSASRPQDRQFILSSKKLLLSDSGFYLCAHTKRGQGTEAFFGQGTRLTVV.

This rearrangement joins TRBV5-6 to TRBJ1-2; D uncertain. Per the germline V gene, CDR1 is SGHDT and CDR2 is YYEEEE. Trimming took off 0 bases at V and 0 bases at J, with 6 bases between the two ends. The CDR3 is made up of 14 amino acids. CDR3 in DNA: TGTGCCAGCAGCTTGGGTATAGCTAACTATGGCTACACCTTC. Protein: CASSLGIANYGYTF. Looking up the rest from reference TRBV5-6 and TRBJ1-2 gives the full variable domain: DAGVTQSPTHLIKTRGQQVTLRCSPKSGHDTVSWYQQALGQGPQFIFQYYEEEERQRGNFPDRFSGHQFPNYSSELNVNALLLGDSALYLCASSLGIANYGYTFGSGTRLTVV.

J is TRBJ2-3 and V is TRBV6-6, with 8 bases lining up with TRBD1. From germline, CDR1 is MNHNY and CDR2 SVGAGI (reference sequence). With 5 bases clipped from V and 4 bases from J, the junction kept 5 bases outside the gene matches. The CDR3 length is 14 residues. The CDR3 sequence is CASSPSTGADTQYF. DNA for the CDR3: TGTGCCAGCAGTCCGTCGACAGGGGCAGATACGCAGTATTTT.

J is TRBJ1-1 and V is TRBV6-1; TRBD1 aligns across 8 bases. CDR1 is MNHNS and CDR2 is SASEGT in the germline V gene. CDR3 size: 14 residues. The trim removed 7 bases at V and 1 base at J, leaving 5 bases unmatched. The CDR3 here is CASKDRVANTEAFF. The CDR3 region has the DNA TGTGCCAGCAAGGACAGGGTGGCGAACACTGAAGCTTTCTTT.

The V and J genes are TRBV18 and TRBJ2-4; D unresolved. This CDR3 is 16 amino acids long. In germline, CDR1 is KGHSH, CDR2 LQKENI. Trimming removed 3 bases from V and 0 bases from J, with 12 bases in between. In DNA form, the CDR3 reads TGTGCCAGCTCACCTGCCGGAAGACTAGCCAAAAACATTCAGTACTTC. This gives the protein CASSPAGRLAKNIQYF.

The genes are TRBV25-1 and TRBJ2-3; 7 nucleotides line up with TRBD2. The CDR3 runs 15 residues. After removal of 1 base from V and 2 bases from J, the junction contained 3 bases not matched to a gene. CDR1 and CDR2 from the germline V gene are MGHDK and SYGVNS. This chain's CDR3 is CASSESRGVTDTQYF. CDR3 DNA: TGTGCCAGCAGTGAATCTCGGGGGGTCACAGATACGCAGTATTTT. The variable domain in full, with the rest retrieved from reference TRBV25-1 and TRBJ2-3, is EADIYQTPRYLVIGTGKKITLECSQTMGHDKMYWYQQDPGMELHLIHYSYGVNSTEKGDLSSESTVSRIRTEHFPLTLESARPSHTSQYLCASSESRGVTDTQYFGPGTRLTVL.

Only one count was recorded for this clone. This chain links TRBV7-2 with TRBJ2-5, with 15 bases lining up with TRBD2. The CDR3 consists of 18 residues. Germline CDR1 is SGHTA and CDR2 is FQGNSA. V dropped 1 base and J dropped 4; count of bases not matched to a gene: 7. The CDR3 DNA is TGTGCCAGCAGCTTAGGGGGACTAGCGGGAGGAGTGCGAGAGACCCAGTACTTC. Residues: CASSLGGLAGGVRETQYF.